The clone carrying this T cell receptor beta chain was observed many times. Its antigen is still unknown. The data originate from a study of T cells in Graves' hyperthyroidism and ophthalmopathy. The CDR3 covers 13 residues. CDR1 is DFQATT, CDR2 SNEGSKA, per germline (reference sequence). Losses at the gene ends were 6 bases for V and 4 bases for J; bases not matched to a gene: 3. Researchers took RNA transcripts and amplified the TCR beta CDR3 regions from them. HTBI primers were the set used in a first-round RT-PCR of the TCR CDR3. TCRdb processed the multiplex PCR reads anew with MiXCR; each CDR3 protein has one entry. The sample yields nearly 600,000 distinct CDR3 sequences, around 13% seen once. Study-wide results and caveats: Progression to ophthalmopathy was predicted a median of roughly seven months early.

Lactation, pregnancy, other autoimmune disease or uncontrolled infection excluded patients. Together with thyroid ultrasound, orbital computed tomography, serum thyroxine and TRAb, clinical symptoms were used for diagnoses. This clonotype originated in a woman in her twenties or thirties with Graves' hyperthyroidism that later progressed to Graves' ophthalmopathy. This rearrangement joins TRBV20-1 to TRBJ2-7, with TRBD2 matching over 13 bases. Sequencing was done on a sample of blood. The CDR3 sequence is CSARTSGRYEQYF. CDR3 bases: TGCAGTGCCAGGACTAGCGGGAGATACGAGCAGTACTTC.